Listed here is a single TCR beta chain. The germline V gene has CDR1 LGHNT and CDR2 FRNRAP. This CDR3 spans 14 amino acids. With V trimmed by 3 bases and J by 1 base, 2 bases remained unmatched. This specimen comes from a study of blood T cell repertoires in COVID-19. Study summary: Spain, Italy and the United States supplied samples that represented acute and convalescent COVID-19. PBMCs, B-cell-depleted T cells, or T cells were the source of the cDNA or gDNA that made up the material.

Libraries were prepared by immunoSEQ multiplex PCR; TCRdb keeps only in-frame clonotypes and omits some of them. The repertoire has some 20,000 clones, roughly 90% of them found once; the top ten carry roughly a sixth. The rearrangement uses TRBV12-5 and TRBJ1-1; TRBD1 matches 7 bases. The clonotype was recovered from a human donor with acute or convalescent COVID-19. The donor label of this sample is uncertain. Input material: peripheral blood. This chain's CDR3 is CASGLNRGNTEAFF. The DNA of the CDR3 is TGTGCTAGTGGTTTAAACAGGGGGAACACTGAAGCTTTCTTT.